A single T cell receptor (beta chain) is shown here with its context. This CDR3 region has 14 residues. V lost 3 bases, J lost 11 bases, and 18 bases lay in between. From germline, CDR1 is SGHNT and CDR2 YYREEE (reference sequence). The sample comes from a study of T cells in Graves' hyperthyroidism and ophthalmopathy. What was amplified from RNA transcripts were TCR beta CDR3 regions. The HTBI set primed first-round TCR CDR3 RT-PCR. MiXCR, applied by TCRdb to the multiplex PCR reads, yields one record per CDR3 protein. The sample includes 750,000 to 950,000 distinct CDR3 sequences, roughly 40% of them seen just once.

Sequenced sample: blood. This receptor was taken from a man between 18 and 29 years old with Graves' hyperthyroidism. The V gene is TRBV5-4, the J gene TRBJ1-5, with D maybe TRBD1 (5 bases). CDR3 residues: CASSWGGREETQHF. Here the CDR3 DNA reads TGTGCCAGCAGCTGGGGCGGACGAGAAGAGACCCAGCATTTT.